What follows describes a single T cell receptor beta chain. Antigen: not known. This CDR3 is 15 amino acids long. The ends were cut back, 2 bases at V and 6 bases at J, with 17 bases in the middle. TCRdb re-derived calls from the RT-PCR reads in MiXCR, one entry per CDR3 protein. Of roughly 520,000 distinct CDR3 sequences in the sample, roughly 27% were seen once. These data are taken from a study of response to subunit inactivated influenza vaccine. Study observations and caveats: Each seasonal influenza vaccination, the authors suggested, recruits few new T cells.

The rearrangement uses TRBV12-3 or TRBV12-4 and TRBJ2-7; D is perhaps TRBD1 (5 bases). The source material was CD4+ T cells sorted from PBMCs, sampled approximately 5 days after vaccination. The sequence came from a man between 45 and 60 years old who received an inactivated influenza vaccine. Written as DNA, the CDR3 is TGTGCCAGCAGTTTACAGGGTACCCCTAGTGCCGAGCAGTACTTC. Protein product: CASSLQGTPSAEQYF.